Listed below are T cell receptor beta chains from one sample, sequenced in a study of CD8+CD57+ T cells in acquired aplastic anemia. TCRdb reanalysed the reads using MiXCR and keeps one entry per CDR3 protein. The repertoire consists of 160,000 or so distinct CDR3 sequences, with around 50% occurring once and the leading ten covering about 1.2%. Sample: sorted CD4+, CD8+, or CD8+CD57+ T cells (not recorded which) from PBMCs. Source of these receptors: a human donor with aplastic anemia. CDR3s leave out the opening cysteine and the closing phenylalanine or tryptophan.

V gene	J gene	CDR3 protein
TRBV7-9	TRBJ2-5	ASRAEETQY
TRBV7-3	TRBJ1-5	ASSRDTNQPQH
TRBV3-1	TRBJ2-3	ASSQGQGVFSHTDTQY
TRBV12-3/TRBV12-4	TRBJ2-1	ASTTGDRRYNEQF
TRBV15	TRBJ2-3	ATSRELVDTQY
TRBV7-3	TRBJ2-5	ASSLVPSGAQETQY
TRBV18	TRBJ2-2	ASSPPQGNTGELF
TRBV7-6	TRBJ2-7	ASSAGANSYEQY
TRBV14	TRBJ2-3	ASSPATSGGGLPSTDTQY
TRBV7-2	TRBJ2-1	ASSSSGYNEQF
TRBV20-1	TRBJ2-3	SFLTGGATDTQY
TRBV29-1	TRBJ2-1	SVTFIGVYNEQF
TRBV7-6	TRBJ2-3	ASTNLRGEVDTQY
TRBV18	TRBJ1-3	ASSTGSGNTIY
TRBV6-2/TRBV6-3	TRBJ2-3	ASSLQRGEADTQY
TRBV27	TRBJ2-2	ASSNDGNTGELF
TRBV2	TRBJ1-4	ASSQQDEKLF
TRBV12-3/TRBV12-4	TRBJ1-2	ASRRTGLGYGYT
TRBV7-2	TRBJ2-7	ASRKTGIGEQY
TRBV3-1	TRBJ2-3	ASSQRRGTGTDTQY
TRBV2	TRBJ2-5	ASSGLEGETQY
TRBV10-3	TRBJ2-5	AIRDSYRETQY
TRBV11-2	TRBJ2-7	ASSLLGWGLTYEQY
TRBV9	TRBJ2-7	ASSETGGASYEQY
TRBV6-1	TRBJ1-2	ASRARTGVYGYT
TRBV19	TRBJ2-2	ASSSSGGTSGNTGELF
TRBV2	TRBJ1-4	ASLRQGREKLF
TRBV12-3/TRBV12-4	TRBJ1-3	ASRRTGENTIY
TRBV2	TRBJ2-7	ASSEGTGVYDEQY
TRBV7-2	TRBJ2-5	ASSLGLAGEGETQY
TRBV9	TRBJ2-1	ASSSVAGVSYNEQF
TRBV12-3/TRBV12-4	TRBJ2-1	ASSLGPGARNEQF
TRBV5-1	TRBJ2-1	ASSYGGPYNEQF
TRBV7-8	TRBJ2-7	ASSLEAGVYEQY
TRBV2	TRBJ1-5	ASTREGGPQPQH
TRBV20-1	TRBJ2-7	SAREPSGVYEQY
TRBV6-1	TRBJ2-7	ASSAGGGGSWSEAGEQY